Below, one TCR beta chain is given with its context. Its antigen is not identified. The data derive from a study of T cells expressing NK-cell markers. At the level of the study: All TCR beta repertoires analysed originated from sorted CD3+CD56+NKG2C+, CD3+CD56+NKG2C- and CD3+CD56-NKG2C+ T cells. General observations from the study: These clonotypes additionally ranked first within the CD3+CD56-NKG2C+ fraction of four donors. HCMV specificity was not established for the expanded NKG2C+ T cell clones.

The authors made TCR beta cDNA libraries by 5'RACE template switching. This switching added a universal primer site and UMIs. Reprocessing the 5' RACE reads, TCRdb reports a single entry for every CDR3 protein and omits DNA. The table for this sample gives about 390,000 distinct CDR3 sequences. The CDR3 runs 13 residues. The germline gives CDR1 SNHLY, CDR2 FYNNEI. The sequence was collected from a woman aged 45-65 years in good health. Sequenced sample: blood T cells: a sorted CD56 or NKG2C T cell subset, CD4+ or CD8+ T cells, or bulk PBMC T cells (not recorded which). The chain carries TRBV2 and TRBJ1-5. CDR3 amino acids: CASSPEASQPQHF.